This T cell receptor (beta chain) originates from a study of response to subunit inactivated influenza vaccine (dated by TCRdb to the late 2010s). Describing the broader study: Deep quantitative T cell receptor repertoire profiling was used in the study to track responses to a trivalent subunit inactivated influenza vaccine. General conclusions and limits of the study: According to the authors, only a limited number of new T cells may be recruited by each seasonal influenza vaccination.

This clonotype was detected a few times. Its antigen remains unidentified. The sample holds no much larger clone one base away, and base qualities are not on file. Library construction relied on RT-PCR. These reads were obtained on an Illumina HiSeq 2500. TCRdb handled the public reads itself, with Q25 trimming in fastp and clone calling in MiXCR, and kept productive beta chains. Rows are combined by CDR3 protein, so each entry shows the most common genes and DNA. Here the sample has a few hundred thousand distinct CDR3 sequences; 11% occur a single time. Together, the top ten hold more than 9.5% of the sample. The V and J ends are trimmed by 7 bases and 7 bases, leaving 14 bases between them. CDR1 SNHLY and CDR2 FYNNEI are derived from the germline V gene. The CDR3 goes from the cysteine to the phenylalanine over 13 residues. The entry retains the CDR3 DNA only, 39 bases that are in frame from base 1.

Separately, the same data were catalogued under a study of T cells expressing NK-cell markers. As that second paper reports: TCR beta cDNA libraries were prepared using 5'RACE template switching, which introduced a universal primer site and unique molecular identifiers. In sorted CD3+CD56+NKG2C+, CD3+CD56+NKG2C- and CD3+CD56-NKG2C+ T-cell subsets from 8 or 9 donors, TCR beta-chain repertoires were profiled. Among the eight sequenced donors, seven were HCMV-seropositive and one was HCMV-seronegative. To restrict sorting to alphabetaTCR-expressing T cells, an anti-gammadeltaTCR antibody was added in several experiments. For several donors, the dominant CD3+CD56+NKG2C+ clonotypes were among the top 10 CD8+ clonotypes and accounted for 1.0-7.0% of CD8+ T cells. Those dominant clonotypes were again the most abundant among CD3+CD56-NKG2C+ cells in a few donors, at about 25-65%. Whether the expanded NKG2C-expressing T cell clones were specific for HCMV antigens was left unclear. All eight donors whose samples were sequenced were randomly selected healthy volunteers, three of them men and five women. HCMV serostatus was determined by detecting HCMV-specific IgG in serum with a commercial ELISA kit. Ficoll density gradient centrifugation was used to isolate peripheral blood mononuclear cells from blood. For roughly 6 donors, bulk peripheral blood T-cell repertoires were additionally sequenced from unsorted PBMC. Synthesis of cDNA was primed from the TCR beta constant segment and was followed by two consecutive PCR amplification steps. The libraries were sequenced on Illumina HiSeq 2000/2500, MiSeq or NextSeq, producing 2 x 150 bp reads. MIGEC was used to demultiplex reads and group the reads by UMI, and MiTCR was used to assemble and quantify clonotypes. To remove erroneous sequences, TCR cDNA sequences were retained only when supported by two or more reads. The tcR package was used for downstream repertoire analysis, and clonotypes were matched between fractions using CDR3 nucleotide sequence together with V segment. Antigen specificity was annotated against VDJdb with VDJmatch, allowing one amino acid substitution in CDR3.

The clonotype was recovered from a man aged 50-59 years who received an inactivated influenza vaccine. Donor details come from another sample of the same person, matched by shared clones. The specimen comprised PBMCs from blood, sampled on the day of vaccination. The chain employs TRBV2 and TRBJ2-1, and perhaps TRBD2 as D gene, on 6 matching bases. DNA sequence: TGTGCCAGCAATGGAGGGGCAAGTAATGAGCAGTTCTTC. Translation gives CASNGGASNEQFF.